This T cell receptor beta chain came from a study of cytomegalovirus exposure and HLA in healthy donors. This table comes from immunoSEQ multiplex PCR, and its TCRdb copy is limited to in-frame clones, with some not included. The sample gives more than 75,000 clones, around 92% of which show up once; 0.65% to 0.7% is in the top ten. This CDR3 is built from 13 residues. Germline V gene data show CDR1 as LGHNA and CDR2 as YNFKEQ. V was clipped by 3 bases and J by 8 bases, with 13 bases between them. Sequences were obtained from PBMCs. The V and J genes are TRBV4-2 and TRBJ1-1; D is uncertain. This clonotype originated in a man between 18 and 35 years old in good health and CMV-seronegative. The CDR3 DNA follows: TGTGCCAGCAGCCAGTGGGCCTTCAGGGAAGCTTTCTTT. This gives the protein CASSQWAFREAFF.